What follows are 20 T cell receptor beta chains derived from one specimen sequenced in a study of T cells in Graves' hyperthyroidism and ophthalmopathy. Amplification of TCR beta CDR3 regions used RNA as the template. Using the HTBI primer set, a first-round RT-PCR was run on the TCR CDR3. TCRdb reanalysed the multiplex PCR reads using MiXCR and keeps one entry per CDR3 protein. The table includes nearly 600,000 distinct CDR3 sequences, 14% detected once. Sequencing was carried out using blood. These receptors all stem from a woman younger than 35 with Graves' ophthalmopathy.

This clonotype was recorded many times. The gene calls are TRBV20-1 and TRBJ2-7, with 11 bases fitting TRBD2. Germline V gene sequence: CDR1 DFQATT, CDR2 SNEGSKA (reference sequence). This CDR3 has 14 amino acids. The junction had 1 base not matched to a gene; V was cut back by 0 bases and J by 3 bases. The DNA of the CDR3 is TGCAGTGCTAGAGATGGGACTAGCGGCTACGAGCAGTACTTC. Protein: CSARDGTSGYEQYF.

The chain carries TRBV9 and TRBJ1-4; TRBD1 matches at 7 bases. The CDR3 spans 15 residues. Germline V gene data show CDR1 as SGDLS and CDR2 as YYNGEE. Trimming cost V 0 bases and J 5 bases; bases outside gene matches: 4. The chain's CDR3 is CASSVEGTVNEKLFF. CDR3 sequence (DNA): TGTGCCAGCAGCGTAGAAGGGACAGTAAATGAAAAACTGTTTTTT.

This clonotype was seen at least ten times. In DNA, the CDR3 is TGCAGTGCCCAAAGTGGGACTAGCGTATACAATGAGCAGTTCTTC. Protein sequence: CSAQSGTSVYNEQFF. The chain joins TRBV20-1 to TRBJ2-1, with TRBD2 matching over 10 bases. Germline lookup yields CDR1 DFQATT and CDR2 SNEGSKA (reference sequence). CDR3 length equals 15 residues. J was trimmed by 4 bases and V by 6 bases; bases with no gene match: 9.

The sample holds many counts of this clonotype. The chain employs TRBV7-9 and TRBJ2-3; D gene uncertain. Between the trimmed V and J ends, which lost 5 bases and 2 bases, there was a span of 17 bases. Germline CDR1 is SEHNR and CDR2 is FQNEAQ (reference sequence). The CDR3 loop spans 16 amino acids. CDR3 amino acids: CASSPPSRVNTDTQYF. The CDR3 DNA follows: TGTGCCAGCAGCCCCCCGAGTCGGGTTAACACAGATACGCAGTATTTT. Filled out from reference TRBV7-9 and TRBJ2-3, the complete variable domain reads DTGVSQNPRHKITKRGQNVTFRCDPISEHNRLYWYRQTLGQGPEFLTYFQNEAQLEKSRLLSDRFSAERPKGSFSTLEIQRTEQGDSAMYLCASSPPSRVNTDTQYFGPGTRLTVL.

This clonotype showed up just a few times. This may arise from a read error, as a much more abundant clone is one base away. This sequence joins TRBV2 and TRBJ2-7; 11 bases line up with TRBD2. The CDR3 is 13 amino acids. From germline, CDR1 is SNHLY and CDR2 FYNNEI. The DNA of the CDR3 is TGTGCCAGCAGAGGGACTAGCGGATACGAGCAGCACTTC. It specifies CASRGTSGYEQHF. Full variable domain (missing parts from reference TRBV2 and TRBJ2-7): EPEVTQTPSHQVTQMGQEVILRCVPISNHLYFYWYRQILGQKVEFLVSFYNNEISEKSEIFDDQFSVERPDGSNFTLKIRSTKLEDSAMYFCASRGTSGYEQHFGPGTRLTVT.

This clonotype has just a few counts. The genes are TRBV30 and TRBJ2-7; no firm D call. Looked up from germline, CDR1 is GTSNPN and CDR2 is SVGIG (reference sequence). Trimming cost V 2 bases and J 4 bases, with 9 bases left between them. The CDR3 covers 12 residues. The chain's CDR3 is CAWSQQTYEQYF. Here the CDR3 DNA reads TGTGCCTGGAGTCAACAGACGTACGAGCAGTACTTC.

This clonotype was detected a few times. The chain couples TRBV19 to TRBJ2-7; 9 bases are a match to TRBD2. In germline, CDR1 is LNHDA, CDR2 SQIVND (reference sequence). With 4 bases clipped from V and 1 base from J, the junction kept 2 bases outside the gene matches. The CDR3 has 14 amino acids. This chain's CDR3 is CASSTSGTSYEQYF. CDR3 in DNA: TGTGCCAGTAGTACTAGCGGGACGTCCTACGAGCAGTACTTC.

The chain uses TRBV10-3 and TRBJ2-5; no definite D call. The CDR3 totals 16 residues. V dropped 7 bases and J dropped 5 bases, with 23 bases sitting between them. The V gene's germline CDR1 is ENHRY and CDR2 SYGVKD. The CDR3: CAITTSTSTGMETQYF. CDR3 coding DNA: TGTGCCATCACTACGAGCACAAGTACTGGGATGGAGACCCAGTACTTC.

This clonotype was seen repeatedly, ten times or more. The rearrangement uses TRBV6-2 or TRBV6-3 and TRBJ1-2; perhaps TRBD1 as D (5 bases). Trimming took 6 bases from V and 3 from J, leaving 17 bases between them. The germline V gene has CDR1 MNHEY and CDR2 SVGEGT. CDR3 length: 15 amino acids. The CDR3 DNA sequence: TGTGCCAGCAGCAGCCGGCCGTCGGGGGACTATGGCTACACCTTC. Translating gives CASSSRPSGDYGYTF.

This clonotype was counted many times. This chain joins TRBV7-2 and TRBJ1-1; D may be TRBD1 (5 bases). Trimming cost V 1 base and J 8 bases, with 14 bases left between them. The CDR3 loop spans 14 amino acids. In germline, CDR1 is SGHTA, CDR2 FQGNSA. The CDR3 sequence: CASSLGPLDREAFF. Written as DNA, the CDR3 is TGTGCCAGCAGCTTAGGTCCCCTCGACAGAGAAGCTTTCTTT. Drawing the rest from reference TRBV7-2 and TRBJ1-1, the complete variable domain is GAGVSQSPSNKVTEKGKDVELRCDPISGHTALYWYRQSLGQGLEFLIYFQGNSAPDKSGLPSDRFSAERTGGSVSTLTIQRTQQEDSAVYLCASSLGPLDREAFFGQGTRLTVV.

The table lists this clonotype with many counts. V is TRBV7-9 and J is TRBJ2-3, with TRBD2 matching over 12 bases. The CDR3 covers 15 residues. J gave up 6 bases and V 3 bases, and 4 bases lay outside the gene matches. Per germline, CDR1 SEHNR and CDR2 FQNEAQ (reference sequence). CDR3 protein: CASSFASGREDTQYF. In nucleotides, the CDR3 is TGTGCCAGCAGCTTCGCTAGCGGGAGGGAGGATACGCAGTATTTT.

This clonotype was observed many times. The J gene is TRBJ2-5, the V gene TRBV12-3 or TRBV12-4; D is possibly TRBD2 (7 bases). V was trimmed by 6 bases and J by 5 bases, leaving 28 bases between them. The CDR3 length is 18 residues. The DNA of the CDR3 is TGTGCCAGCAGCCCAACGGGGGCAGGCGCGACTAGCTTGGAGACCCAGTACTTC. Protein sequence: CASSPTGAGATSLETQYF.

The chain recombines TRBV7-9 with TRBJ1-4; 8 bases agree with TRBD1. CDR1 and CDR2 (germline): SEHNR, FQNEAQ (reference sequence). The CDR3 extends over 15 amino acids. J was trimmed by 7 bases and V by 3 bases; bases with no gene match: 7. The CDR3 protein is CASSFGRGLGEKLFF. CDR3 in DNA: TGTGCCAGCAGCTTTGGCAGGGGGCTCGGTGAAAAACTGTTTTTT.

There are a few counts of this clonotype. The V call is TRBV28, the J call TRBJ2-1; 10 bases agree with TRBD2. Germline V lookup: CDR1 MDHEN, CDR2 SYDVKM. This CDR3 spans 17 amino acids. The trim removed 5 bases at V and 2 bases at J, leaving 9 bases unmatched. The CDR3 protein is CASSPDSGRSAYNEQFF. The CDR3, as DNA: TGTGCCAGCAGTCCTGATAGCGGGAGGAGTGCCTACAATGAGCAGTTCTTC.

In this sample, this clonotype turned up a few times. This rearrangement joins TRBV7-9 to TRBJ2-3, with a possible D match to TRBD1 (5 bases). The germline CDR1 and CDR2 sequences are SEHNR and FQNEAQ (reference sequence). This CDR3 contains 14 residues. With 2 bases removed from V and 10 bases from J, the gap between germline ends came to 16 bases. DNA for the CDR3: TGTGCCAGCAGCTTAATCTCTGGACAAGGGGCGCAGTATTTT. Protein: CASSLISGQGAQYF.

This clonotype was seen ten or more times. The chain couples TRBV14 to TRBJ2-7; D perhaps matches TRBD1 (5 bases). CDR1 and CDR2 (germline): SGHDN, FVKESK. V dropped 4 bases and J dropped 3 bases, with 19 bases sitting between them. The CDR3 consists of 16 residues. CDR3 loop: CASSPQGSRVIYEQYF. The CDR3 DNA sequence: TGTGCCAGCAGCCCCCAGGGAAGTAGAGTCATCTACGAGCAGTACTTC.

This clonotype was seen repeatedly, ten times or more. The J gene is TRBJ1-2, the V gene TRBV29-1; D might be TRBD1 (6 bases). The CDR3 length is 16 residues. CDR1 and CDR2 (germline): SQVTM, ANQGSEA. V was trimmed by 0 bases and J by 4 bases, leaving 18 bases between them. The CDR3 sequence is CSVEDPRGTGTYGYTF. CDR3 bases: TGCAGCGTTGAAGATCCCCGGGGTACAGGGACCTATGGCTACACCTTC.

This clonotype was observed at least ten times. The chain is built from TRBV2 and TRBJ2-1; D unclear. The CDR3 is made up of 14 amino acids. Germline values: CDR1 SNHLY, CDR2 FYNNEI. Between the trimmed V and J ends, which lost 7 bases and 0 bases, there was a span of 10 bases. The CDR3 region has the DNA TGTGCCAGCACGATGGCTGGCTCCTACAATGAGCAGTTCTTC. Translation: CASTMAGSYNEQFF.

The table lists this clonotype with a few counts. The chain combines TRBV7-6 with TRBJ2-1; perhaps TRBD2 as D (5 bases). Germline CDR1 is SGHVS and CDR2 is FNYEAQ. The V gene lost 5 bases and the J gene lost 10 bases, with 15 bases spanning the gap. This CDR3 contains 13 residues. CDR3 nucleotide sequence: TGTGCCAGCAGCCGGGTTTGGGAGAACGAGCAGTTCTTC. Encoded protein: CASSRVWENEQFF.

This clonotype was counted many times. The rearrangement uses TRBV11-3 and TRBJ2-2, with 9 bases that match TRBD2. The CDR3 extends over 16 amino acids. V shed 0 bases, J shed 5 bases, and the junction held 4 bases outside the gene matches. Per the germline V gene, CDR1 is SGHNT and CDR2 is YENEEA. CDR3 protein: CASSLDASGITGELFF. CDR3 DNA: TGTGCCAGCAGCTTAGATGCTAGCGGGATTACCGGGGAGCTGTTTTTT.